A single sample gave rise to the 25 T cell receptor beta chains below, sequenced in a study of T cells after somatic rescue of genetic block. Here immunoSEQ multiplex PCR was the method, and the copy in TCRdb shows in-frame clones only, minus some. This sample has fewer than 150,000 clones, with 80% to 95% found just once. The sequencing sample was made of peripheral blood mononuclear cells (PBMCs). The receptors were sampled from a woman younger than 35.

This sequence joins TRBV5-5 and TRBJ1-3, with D unresolved. Trimming stripped 3 bases from V and 0 bases from J, with 10 bases between. This CDR3 has 15 amino acids. The V gene's germline CDR1 is SGHKS and CDR2 YYEKEE (reference sequence). Written as DNA, the CDR3 is TGTGCCAGCAGCTCCGGGGAGGTCTCTGGAAACACCATATATTTT. As protein: CASSSGEVSGNTIYF. Full variable domain (outside the CDR3, taken from reference TRBV5-5 and TRBJ1-3): DAGVTQSPTHLIKTRGQQVTLRCSPISGHKSVSWYQQVLGQGPQFIFQYYEKEERGRGNFPDRFSARQFPNYSSELNVNALLLGDSALYLCASSSGEVSGNTIYFGEGSWLTVV.

This rearrangement joins TRBV7-2 to TRBJ2-3, with D hard to call. V lost 5 bases and J 6 bases, leaving 6 bases between the germline ends. The CDR3 spans 11 residues. Germline V gene data show CDR1 as SGHTA and CDR2 as FQGNSA. CDR3 DNA: TGTGCCAGCAGCCAAGGGGATACGCAGTATTTT. Translation gives CASSQGDTQYF.

CDR3 residues: CASSQESHLSNQPQHF. As DNA, the CDR3 is TGTGCCAGCAGCCAAGAATCGCACCTTAGCAATCAGCCCCAGCATTTT. The rearrangement uses TRBV4-2 and TRBJ1-5, with unresolved D. CDR3 length: 16 amino acids. The germline CDR1 and CDR2 sequences are LGHNA and YNFKEQ. The ends were cut back, 0 bases at V and 0 bases at J, with 9 bases in the middle.

The chain links TRBV30 to TRBJ1-4, with D perhaps TRBD1 (5 bases). The germline V and J ends were trimmed by 8 bases and 2 bases, with 18 bases remaining between them. CDR1 GTSNPN and CDR2 SVGIG come from the germline V gene (reference sequence). The CDR3 contains 15 residues. The CDR3 DNA reads TGTGCCACCCCCTTTCGGGGGTCTACTAATGAAAAACTGTTTTTT. Translating it yields CATPFRGSTNEKLFF.

The chain has TRBV20-1 and TRBJ2-7; perhaps D is TRBD1 or TRBD2 (6 bases each). Per the germline V gene, CDR1 is DFQATT and CDR2 is SNEGSKA (reference sequence). The CDR3 totals 11 residues. This CDR3 is CTLGGGDEQYF. CDR3 coding DNA: TGCACCTTAGGGGGAGGAGACGAGCAGTACTTC.

The rearrangement uses TRBV28 and TRBJ2-1; no definite D call. CDR3 length: 14 residues. The V end was cut by 1 base, the J end by 4 bases, with 8 bases between. Germline CDR1 MDHEN, CDR2 SYDVKM. DNA of the CDR3: TGTGCCAGCAGTTTATCCTTTCCATACAATGAGCAGTTCTTC. Its protein is CASSLSFPYNEQFF.

The genes are TRBV5-1 and TRBJ1-2; the D gene is possibly TRBD1 (5 bases). The germline CDR1 and CDR2 sequences are SGHRS and YFSETQ. CDR3 size: 15 residues. Trimming removed 6 bases at V and 1 base at J, with 16 bases between. DNA for the CDR3: TGCGCCAGCAAGTCAAATGCGGGGGATAACTATGGCTACACCTTC. As protein: CASKSNAGDNYGYTF.

The chain recombines TRBV4-1 with TRBJ1-1; 10 positions match TRBD1. CDR3 size: 17 residues. With V trimmed by 2 bases and J by 4 bases, 10 bases remained unmatched. Per germline, CDR1 MGHRA and CDR2 YSYEKL. The CDR3 sequence: CASSQKGTGVAGTEAFF. In nucleotides, the CDR3 is TGCGCCAGCAGCCAAAAGGGGACAGGGGTCGCGGGCACTGAAGCTTTCTTT.

The chain combines TRBV21-1 with TRBJ2-7; the table's D call TRBD2 went unverified against the DNA. TRBV21-1 is termed a pseudogene. The length of the CDR3 is 10 residues. The CDR3 is CASSPGEQYF. CDR3 nucleotide sequence: TGTGCCAGCAGCCCGGGGGAGCAGTACTTC.

V usage is TRBV28 and J usage is TRBJ1-2, with a weak D call TRBD1 (5 bases). The length of the CDR3 is 12 residues. Trimming removed 2 bases from V and 7 bases from J, with 8 bases in between. CDR1 is MDHEN, CDR2 SYDVKM, per germline. As DNA, the CDR3 is TGTGCCAGCAGTTTAGGGGGAGGTGGCTACACCTTC. Protein: CASSLGGGGYTF.

The chain has TRBV19 and TRBJ1-2; D not resolved. Germline-derived CDR1 and CDR2 are LNHDA and SQIVND (reference sequence). Between the trimmed V and J ends, which lost 3 bases and 0 bases, there was a span of 8 bases. This CDR3 is built from 14 residues. The CDR3 loop reads CASSIFPANYGYTF. CDR3 coding DNA: TGTGCCAGTAGTATTTTTCCAGCTAACTATGGCTACACCTTC.

CDR3 DNA sequence: TGTGCCAGCAGCGTAGGGGACTCACCAGATACGCAGTATTTT. This translates into CASSVGDSPDTQYF. The gene calls are TRBV9 and TRBJ2-3; TRBD2 is a possible D gene (6 bases). The CDR3 runs 14 residues. With 0 bases removed from V and 4 bases from J, the gap between germline ends came to 9 bases. Germline V gives CDR1 SGDLS, CDR2 YYNGEE.

The chain combines TRBV28 with TRBJ2-2, with D maybe TRBD1 (7 bases). Germline loops: CDR1 MDHEN, CDR2 SYDVKM. CDR3 length equals 14 residues. Trimming removed 7 bases from V and 3 bases from J, with 12 bases in between. The chain's CDR3 is CASKEGAYTGELFF. The CDR3 coding sequence is TGTGCCAGCAAGGAGGGGGCCTACACCGGGGAGCTGTTTTTT.

This chain uses TRBV11-3 with TRBJ1-5, with a tentative D call TRBD1 (5 bases). V lost 3 bases and J 5 bases, leaving 8 bases between the germline ends. The CDR3 is 13 residues long. Germline-derived CDR1 and CDR2 are SGHNT and YENEEA. The CDR3 is CASSFGGDQPQHF. CDR3 DNA: TGTGCCAGCAGCTTCGGGGGAGATCAGCCCCAGCATTTT.

CDR3 nucleotide sequence: TGTGCCTGGATTCCCCGGGGGGACCCAAGGGATGGCTACACCTTC. Translated: CAWIPRGDPRDGYTF. The J gene is TRBJ1-2, the V gene TRBV30; tentatively, D is TRBD1 (5 bases). The CDR3 has 15 residues. Trimming removed 4 bases from V and 6 bases from J, with 21 bases in between. Germline V lookup: CDR1 GTSNPN, CDR2 SVGIG (reference sequence). The whole variable domain, remainder taken from reference TRBV30 and TRBJ1-2, is SQTIHQWPATLVQPVGSPLSLECTVEGTSNPNLYWYRQAAGRGLQLLFYSVGIGQISSEVPQNLSASRPQDRQFILSSKKLLLSDSGFYLCAWIPRGDPRDGYTFGSGTRLTVV.

The CDR3 loop is CASSPGLAGGRGHSLTQYF. CDR3 DNA: TGCGCCAGCAGCCCCGGACTAGCGGGGGGGCGGGGGCATTCGTTGACCCAGTACTTC. The chain recombines TRBV5-1 with TRBJ2-5, with TRBD2 matching over 15 bases. This CDR3 is 19 amino acids long. The V and J ends lost 4 bases and 7 bases, in that order; junction bases with no gene match: 17. The germline gives CDR1 SGHRS, CDR2 YFSETQ.

The V call is TRBV6-5, the J call TRBJ1-3, with unresolved D. Germline V gives CDR1 MNHEY, CDR2 SVGAGI. The V end was cut by 5 bases, the J end by 6 bases, with 14 bases between. The CDR3 spans 14 residues. Here the CDR3 reads CASSTRGRPNTIYF. For the CDR3, the DNA is TGTGCCAGCAGTACCCGCGGACGGCCAAACACCATATATTTT.

This chain links TRBV15 with TRBJ1-5, with 7 bases fitting TRBD1. Germline CDR1 is LNHNV and CDR2 is YYDKDF (reference sequence). V dropped 11 bases and J dropped 0; count of bases not matched to a gene: 10. This CDR3 is built from 15 residues. The CDR3 DNA follows: TGTGCCGCCTCGAGGGGGCTTGATAGCAATCAGCCCCAGCATTTT. Translated, it gives CAASRGLDSNQPQHF.

The J gene is TRBJ1-1, the V gene TRBV11-2; D call uncertain. The CDR3 contains 14 residues. The germline CDR1 and CDR2 sequences are SGHAT and FQNNGV. With 1 base removed from V and 1 base from J, the gap between germline ends came to 7 bases. In nucleotides, the CDR3 is TGTGCCAGCAGCTTAGCACTGGGGAACACTGAAGCTTTCTTT. Translating it yields CASSLALGNTEAFF.

V and J are TRBV19 and TRBJ1-1; D is unclear. Germline V CDR1 and CDR2: LNHDA, SQIVND (reference sequence). V was pared by 9 bases and J by 0 bases, with 8 bases between. The CDR3 length is 12 residues. The CDR3 nucleotides read TGTGCCAGCAAGACATTGAACACTGAAGCTTTCTTT. This sequence encodes CASKTLNTEAFF. The full variable domain, in which reference TRBV19 and TRBJ1-1 provide the parts outside the CDR3, is DGGITQSPKYLFRKEGQNVTLSCEQNLNHDAMYWYRQDPGQGLRLIYYSQIVNDFQKGDIAEGYSVSREKKESFPLTVTSAQKNPTAFYLCASKTLNTEAFFGQGTRLTVV.

The V call is TRBV7-2, the J call TRBJ2-7; 7 nucleotides agree with TRBD1. The CDR3 is 14 amino acids. Germline V gene data show CDR1 as SGHTA and CDR2 as FQGNSA. V lost 5 bases and J lost 2; bases outside the gene matches: 6. CDR3 protein: CASSPQQGTYEQYF. The CDR3 DNA follows: TGTGCCAGCAGCCCCCAACAGGGGACCTACGAGCAGTACTTC.

The chain employs TRBV6-4 and TRBJ1-6, with D maybe TRBD1 (5 bases). The V and J ends lost 0 bases and 7 bases respectively, with 13 bases between them. Germline values: CDR1 MRHNA, CDR2 SNTAGT. There are 16 residues in the CDR3. CDR3 sequence reads: CASSDSAKGTNSPLHF. DNA of the CDR3: TGTGCCAGCAGTGACTCTGCTAAAGGGACCAATTCACCCCTCCACTTT.

In DNA form, the CDR3 reads TGTGCCAGCAGCATGGGACTAGCGGGGATAGATACGCAGTATTTT. Amino acids: CASSMGLAGIDTQYF. The V and J genes are TRBV6-5 and TRBJ2-3; TRBD2 aligns across 13 bases. There are 15 residues in the CDR3. The V gene's germline CDR1 is MNHEY and CDR2 SVGAGI. With V trimmed by 6 bases and J by 5 bases, 5 bases remained unmatched.

V gene TRBV7-2 combines with J gene TRBJ2-7; unclear D gene. V was trimmed by 1 base and J by 2 bases, leaving 12 bases between them. Germline V gene data show CDR1 as SGHTA and CDR2 as FQGNSA. This CDR3 comprises 15 residues. This chain's CDR3 is CASSLGLPPAYEQYF. The CDR3 DNA sequence: TGTGCCAGCAGCTTAGGACTCCCCCCCGCCTACGAGCAGTACTTC.

As concerns this clone: Relative to the germline gene, one junction end is altered; a read error may explain this. This CDR3 is CASSIAKTSRETQYF. DNA of the CDR3: TGTGCCAGCAGCATAGCGAAGACTAGCCGAGAGACCCAGTACTTC. The V gene is TRBV7-2, the J gene TRBJ2-5; 7 bases are a match to TRBD2. The CDR3 runs 15 residues. Germline V gene sequence: CDR1 SGHTA, CDR2 FQGNSA. The variable domain in full, with the rest retrieved from reference TRBV7-2 and TRBJ2-5, is GAGVSQSPSNKVTEKGKDVELRCDPISGHTALYWYRQSLGQGLEFLIYFQGNSAPDKSGLPSDRFSAERTGGSVSTLTIQRTQQEDSAVYLCASSIAKTSRETQYFGPGTRLLVL.